This TCR beta chain was retrieved from a study of T cell changes during pregnancy in multiple sclerosis. The junction had 5 bases not matched to a gene; V was cut back by 6 bases and J by 4 bases. The CDR3 length is 13 residues. Germline CDR1 and CDR2: SGHAT and FQNNGV. Clones were read by immunoSEQ multiplex PCR, and TCRdb kept only the in-frame ones, dropping some. The sample carries 55,000 to 75,000 clones, 91% recorded once. This clonotype was sampled from a female donor in good health, enrolled as a control in a pregnancy study. The genes are TRBV11-2 and TRBJ1-1, with 7 bases that match TRBD1. Sequenced here: peripheral blood, sampled after pregnancy. CDR3 nucleotide sequence: TGTGCCAGCAGAACCGACAGGGCCACTGAAGCTTTCTTT. Encoded protein: CASRTDRATEAFF. The variable domain in full, completed from reference TRBV11-2 and TRBJ1-1, reads EAGVAQSPRYKIIEKRQSVAFWCNPISGHATLYWYQQILGQGPKLLIQFQNNGVVDDSQLPKDRFSAERLKGVDSTLKIQPAKLEDSAVYLCASRTDRATEAFFGQGTRLTVV.